The text below deals with one TCR beta chain. Its antigen is undetermined. There were TCR beta CDR3 regions amplified from RNA transcripts. The HTBI primer set served for first-round RT-PCR of the TCR CDR3. MiXCR, applied by TCRdb to the multiplex PCR reads, yields one record per CDR3 protein. Of about 50,000 distinct CDR3 sequences listed, around 48% were seen once; the top ten hold roughly 32%. The data were taken from a study of T cells in Graves' hyperthyroidism and ophthalmopathy. The study, taken as a whole, reports: Blood samples included most of the expanded thyroid clonotypes exceeding 0.001.

Trimming shortened V by 8 bases and J by 0 bases, and 14 bases separated the two germline ends. In germline, CDR1 is ENHRY, CDR2 SYGVKD. This CDR3 comprises 15 residues. The sample consisted of peripheral blood or thyroid tissue (not recorded which). This sequence joins TRBV10-3 and TRBJ1-3; unclear D gene. The TCR comes from a woman in her forties or fifties with Graves' hyperthyroidism. The DNA of the CDR3 is TGTGCCATCCGAGGGTATTGGGGCTCTGGAAACACCATATATTTT. Its protein product is CAIRGYWGSGNTIYF.